Given below is one T cell receptor beta chain in context. Authors' data handling: Reference gene primer amplification yielded estimated nucleated cell counts. The protocol was immunoSEQ multiplex PCR, while the TCRdb copy is restricted to in-frame clones and leaves out a portion. Clone size and the V and J calls come from that table; the DNA yielded D and trimming. The repertoire includes approximately 200,000 clones, about 90% of them detected once, and roughly 2% sits in the top ten. Germline V gene sequence: CDR1 SGHDT, CDR2 YYEEEE. V dropped 4 bases and J dropped 9; count of bases not matched to a gene: 10. CDR3 length: 15 amino acids. This sample stems from a study of blood T cell repertoires in COVID-19. On the study more broadly: There were acute and convalescent COVID-19 samples, and they came from the United States, Italy and Spain. Nucleic acid was either cDNA or gDNA, and it came from T cells, B-cell-depleted T cells, or PBMCs.

The chain links TRBV5-6 to TRBJ1-4; 9 nucleotides agree with TRBD1. Material for sequencing was peripheral blood. The sequence derives from a man aged 35 to 55 with active or convalescent COVID-19. In nucleotides, the CDR3 is TGTGCCAGCAGCCCCCCCGGGACAGGGTCGCAAAAACTGTTTTTT. Translation: CASSPPGTGSQKLFF.